Sequencing of this T cell receptor beta chain was carried out in a study of identical twins. Germline values: CDR1 SGHTA, CDR2 FQGNSA. The CDR3 is made up of 15 amino acids. V dropped 6 bases and J dropped 3; count of bases not matched to a gene: 7. General study points: For cord blood, abundant beta clonotypes had fewer insertions, unlike memory repertoires, which showed none.

Template switching, a step in the protocol, added a universal primer site, and cDNA carried unique molecular identifiers. TCRdb reanalysed the 5' RACE reads using MiXCR and keeps one entry per CDR3 protein. The sample yields 510,000 or so distinct CDR3 sequences, roughly 15% seen once. This clonotype turned up a few times. What it binds is unknown. These same records also appear under a second study, on yellow fever vaccine responses in identical twins. This second study says: Twins' vaccine T cell response reportedly gave the appearance of partial convergence and partial personalization.

The sequencing sample was made of CD4+ T cells sorted from blood. This clonotype was obtained from a woman under 30 in good health. The chain recombines TRBV7-2 with TRBJ2-7, with TRBD2 matching 11 bases. Written as DNA, the CDR3 is TGTGCCAGCAGGGCCGGGACTAGCGGTCTCTACGAGCAGTACTTC. Translated: CASRAGTSGLYEQYF.